What follows is one T cell receptor (beta chain) and its context. Its antigen is currently unknown. The data are from a study of cytomegalovirus exposure and HLA in healthy donors. The PCR made use of 60 Vbeta and 13 Jbeta primers. Measured with immunoSEQ multiplex PCR; TCRdb has only the in-frame clones, and not every one. The sample includes 130,000 or so clones. Overall study results and limits: Donors were assumed by presence/absence analyses to have roughly uniform sequencing depth. The only immune exposure information that was available was CMV serostatus.

V lost 5 bases to trimming and J lost 0 bases; unmatched junction nucleotides: 4. CDR1 is SGHVS and CDR2 is FQNEAQ in the germline V gene. The CDR3 loop spans 14 amino acids. This TCR was recovered from a woman aged 55-69 years in good health and CMV-seronegative. V and J are TRBV7-8 and TRBJ2-7; 7 nucleotides match TRBD1. Specimen: PBMCs. The chain's CDR3 is CASSRRDSSYEQYF. The CDR3 region has the DNA TGTGCCAGCAGCCGCCGGGACAGCTCCTACGAGCAGTACTTC.